This TCR beta chain was captured by sequencing in a study of T cell responses to AZD1222 COVID-19 vaccine. Germline V gene sequence: CDR1 WNHNN, CDR2 SYGVQD (reference sequence). This CDR3 spans 13 amino acids. Trimming shortened V by 4 bases and J by 0 bases, and 4 bases separated the two germline ends. About this clone: Different DNA sequences within this sample yield the same CDR3.

Repertoires were generated with immunoSEQ multiplex PCR, while TCRdb's copy carries only in-frame clones and drops some. This table holds approximately 150,000 clones, roughly 89% found once. The sample in question was peripheral blood, obtained on day 0 of AZD1222 vaccination. The receptor comes from an adult in good health. The chain is built from TRBV10-1 and TRBJ1-3; the D is unclear. CDR3 in DNA: TGCGCCAGCAGTGTGGGCTCTGGAAACACCATATATTTT. Residues: CASSVGSGNTIYF.